These 11 T cell receptor beta chains were all obtained from the same sample, sequenced in a study of T cells in Graves' hyperthyroidism and ophthalmopathy. It was RNA transcripts that yielded the amplified TCR beta CDR3 regions. Researchers ran a first-round RT-PCR on the TCR CDR3 using the HTBI primer set. TCRdb called the multiplex PCR reads again in MiXCR, with one record for every CDR3 protein. Counted here are some 320,000 distinct CDR3 sequences, approximately 14% occurring once; the ten biggest clones make up 34%. The material sequenced was blood. These receptors all come from a woman in her thirties or forties with Graves' ophthalmopathy.

This clonotype came up many times. This sequence joins TRBV2 and TRBJ2-2; TRBD1 might be the D (5 bases). V was trimmed by 11 bases and J by 2 bases, leaving 12 bases between them. The CDR3 has 13 amino acids. CDR1 and CDR2 from the germline V gene are SNHLY and FYNNEI. The CDR3 bases are TGTGCCTGGACGGACAATAACACCGGGGAGCTGTTTTTT. It encodes CAWTDNNTGELFF. Full variable domain (outside the CDR3, taken from reference TRBV2 and TRBJ2-2): EPEVTQTPSHQVTQMGQEVILRCVPISNHLYFYWYRQILGQKVEFLVSFYNNEISEKSEIFDDQFSVERPDGSNFTLKIRSTKLEDSAMYFCAWTDNNTGELFFGEGSRLTVL.

The chain has TRBV30 and TRBJ2-7, with 10 bases identical to TRBD1. Trimming at V came to 3 bases and at J to 5 bases, leaving 4 bases not matched to a gene. CDR1 and CDR2 from the germline V gene are GTSNPN and SVGIG (reference sequence). The CDR3 is 13 amino acids. This CDR3 reads CAWRGTGENEQYF. The CDR3 region has the DNA TGTGCCTGGAGGGGGACAGGGGAGAACGAGCAGTACTTC. The whole variable domain, filled in from reference TRBV30 and TRBJ2-7, reads SQTIHQWPATLVQPVGSPLSLECTVEGTSNPNLYWYRQAAGRGLQLLFYSVGIGQISSEVPQNLSASRPQDRQFILSSKKLLLSDSGFYLCAWRGTGENEQYFGPGTRLTVT.

This clonotype was counted ten times or more. The chain combines TRBV11-3 with TRBJ2-1; 9 bases fit TRBD2. The CDR3 contains 15 residues. The ends lost 4 bases at V and 7 bases at J; junction bases unmatched: 8. CDR1 is SGHNT, CDR2 YENEEA, per germline. The CDR3 here is CASSSRPLAGNEQFF. In nucleotides, the CDR3 is TGTGCCAGCAGCTCCCGTCCGCTAGCGGGAAATGAGCAGTTCTTC.

This clonotype was seen repeatedly, ten times or more. This chain connects TRBV7-2 to TRBJ2-3; TRBD2 matches 8 bases. Trimming at V came to 5 bases and at J to 2 bases, leaving 12 bases not matched to a gene. Per germline, CDR1 SGHTA and CDR2 FQGNSA. The CDR3 contains 17 residues. In DNA, the CDR3 is TGTGCCAGCAGCCTCCACTCGGGGGGGTCTTTCACAGATACGCAGTATTTT. It specifies CASSLHSGGSFTDTQYF. Full variable domain (remainder filled in from reference TRBV7-2 and TRBJ2-3): GAGVSQSPSNKVTEKGKDVELRCDPISGHTALYWYRQSLGQGLEFLIYFQGNSAPDKSGLPSDRFSAERTGGSVSTLTIQRTQQEDSAVYLCASSLHSGGSFTDTQYFGPGTRLTVL.

This clonotype showed up many times. This sequence joins TRBV29-1 and TRBJ2-1; a weak D match, TRBD2 (5 bases). Trimming pared 0 bases from V and 6 bases from J, leaving 18 bases between. Germline CDR1 and CDR2: SQVTM and ANQGSEA. This CDR3 region has 16 residues. The CDR3 DNA sequence: TGCAGCGTTGAAGACCCCCTAGGAAGAGGGCGCAATGAGCAGTTCTTC. It specifies CSVEDPLGRGRNEQFF.

This clonotype was seen a few times. The chain carries TRBV7-8 and TRBJ2-7; no firm D call. The CDR3 runs to 14 residues. From germline, CDR1 is SGHVS and CDR2 FQNEAQ. V lost 8 bases and J lost 0, with 14 bases in between. The CDR3 loop reads CASHPRTSSYEQYF. Written as DNA, the CDR3 is TGTGCCAGCCACCCTAGAACCAGCTCCTACGAGCAGTACTTC.

This clonotype was recorded many times. The rearrangement joins TRBV19 to TRBJ2-2; D is ambiguous. Germline assignment: CDR1 LNHDA and CDR2 SQIVND (reference sequence). This CDR3 is built from 13 residues. Trimming cost V 3 bases and J 3 bases, with 5 bases left between them. For the CDR3, the DNA is TGTGCCAGTAGTATGTTGGACACCGGGGAGCTGTTTTTT. Protein sequence: CASSMLDTGELFF.

This sequence joins TRBV6-1 and TRBJ2-7; TRBD1 matches 9 bases. In germline, CDR1 is MNHNS, CDR2 SASEGT. After removal of 5 bases from V and 7 bases from J, the junction contained 6 bases not matched to a gene. The CDR3 is 13 amino acids. DNA of the CDR3: TGTGCCAGCAGTAAAACAGGGGGCTGGGAGCAGTACTTC. This codes for CASSKTGGWEQYF.

The sample holds many counts of this clonotype. The chain joins TRBV3-1 to TRBJ2-7; tentative D call: TRBD2 (6 bases). The germline V gene has CDR1 LGHDT and CDR2 YNNKEL (reference sequence). The CDR3 sequence is 15 residues long. Trimming shortened V by 4 bases and J by 0 bases, and 13 bases separated the two germline ends. CDR3 nucleotide sequence: TGTGCCAGCAGCCCCCCCGCGGGAAGCTCCTACGAGCAGTACTTC. This encodes CASSPPAGSSYEQYF.

This clonotype was seen more than once but under ten times. This chain links TRBV20-1 with TRBJ1-2; a possible D gene is TRBD1 (6 bases). The CDR3 is 18 residues long. The V and J ends lost 3 bases and 3 bases respectively, with 26 bases between them. Germline values: CDR1 DFQATT, CDR2 SNEGSKA (reference sequence). The CDR3 loop is CSARRAPGTQGGDYGYTF. The CDR3, as DNA: TGCAGTGCTAGGCGCGCCCCGGGGACTCAAGGGGGGGACTATGGCTACACCTTC.

This clonotype has just a few counts. The chain has TRBV20-1 and TRBJ2-5; tentatively, D is TRBD1 (5 bases). This CDR3 comprises 14 residues. The germline CDR1 and CDR2 sequences are DFQATT and SNEGSKA (reference sequence). V was pared by 6 bases and J by 2 bases, with 16 bases between. The CDR3 sequence is CSAPRQQGQETQYF. CDR3 bases: TGCAGTGCCCCTCGACAGCAGGGACAAGAGACCCAGTACTTC.